The next 21 T cell receptor beta chains were all read from a single sample in a study of cytomegalovirus exposure and HLA in healthy donors. The data were produced by immunoSEQ multiplex PCR, yet TCRdb's version contains in-frame clones alone and is incomplete. This table has approximately 160,000 clones, more than 70% appearing once. The sequenced material came from PBMCs. The source is a man in his thirties or forties in good health and CMV-seropositive.

The chain recombines TRBV10-1 with TRBJ2-2, with D possibly matching TRBD1 (5 bases). CDR3 size: 13 residues. Germline CDR1 WNHNN, CDR2 SYGVQD (reference sequence). V was cut by 5 bases and J by 6 bases, with 10 bases left in between. The CDR3 spells CASSQGSPGELFF. CDR3 coding DNA: TGCGCCAGCAGTCAGGGTAGTCCCGGGGAGCTGTTTTTT.

This chain uses TRBV18 with TRBJ2-5, with 7 bases that match TRBD2. CDR3 length equals 14 residues. The ends lost 8 bases at V and 4 bases at J; junction bases unmatched: 10. From germline, CDR1 is KGHSH and CDR2 LQKENI. Here the CDR3 DNA reads TGTGCCAGCGGACGGCGGGAGAGTCTAGAGACCCAGTACTTC. Translating gives CASGRRESLETQYF.

J is TRBJ2-2 and V is TRBV7-3, with 7 bases that match TRBD1. Germline lookup yields CDR1 SGHTA and CDR2 FQGTGA. This CDR3 spans 17 amino acids. Trimming at V came to 5 bases and at J to 5 bases, leaving 14 bases not matched to a gene. The CDR3 loop reads CASSPRGESQGTGELFF. DNA for the CDR3: TGTGCCAGCAGCCCAAGGGGTGAATCACAGGGGACCGGGGAGCTGTTTTTT.

V is TRBV27 and J is TRBJ1-1, with 9 nucleotides matching TRBD1. Germline V CDR1 and CDR2: MNHEY, SMNVEV (reference sequence). J gave up 5 bases and V 5 bases, and 18 bases lay outside the gene matches. The CDR3 sequence is 18 residues long. In DNA form, the CDR3 reads TGTGCCAGCAGTCCCCTGAGGACAGGGGAAGTCGGGTTAACTGAAGCTTTCTTT. As protein: CASSPLRTGEVGLTEAFF.

The chain links TRBV28 to TRBJ2-3; D is possibly TRBD1 (5 bases). Trimming cost V 3 bases and J 0 bases, with 13 bases left between them. CDR3 length: 16 amino acids. Germline lookup yields CDR1 MDHEN and CDR2 SYDVKM. CDR3 protein: CASSFRRGPSTDTQYF. In nucleotides, the CDR3 is TGTGCCAGCAGTTTCAGAAGGGGTCCTAGCACAGATACGCAGTATTTT.

This clone was detected once. This chain links TRBV28 with TRBJ2-2, with D tentatively TRBD2 (6 bases). V lost 4 bases to trimming and J lost 4 bases, with 13 bases between them. The length of the CDR3 is 15 residues. The germline V gene has CDR1 MDHEN and CDR2 SYDVKM. The CDR3 loop reads CASSSGGGGTGELFF. CDR3 bases: TGTGCCAGCAGTTCCGGGGGAGGTGGCACCGGGGAGCTGTTTTTT.

The chain carries TRBV2 and TRBJ1-1; 10 bases agree with TRBD1. Germline CDR1 is SNHLY and CDR2 is FYNNEI. This CDR3 has 14 residues. Trimming took 8 bases from V and 3 from J; bases not matched to a gene: 6. CDR3 amino acids: CASGWTGGDTEAFF. The DNA for the CDR3 is TGTGCCAGCGGATGGACAGGGGGGGACACTGAAGCTTTCTTT. The full variable domain, completed using reference TRBV2 and TRBJ1-1, is EPEVTQTPSHQVTQMGQEVILRCVPISNHLYFYWYRQILGQKVEFLVSFYNNEISEKSEIFDDQFSVERPDGSNFTLKIRSTKLEDSAMYFCASGWTGGDTEAFFGQGTRLTVV.

This clone has more than one count but fewer than ten. The chain employs TRBV19 and TRBJ2-3, with D perhaps TRBD2 (5 bases). Germline CDR1 LNHDA, CDR2 SQIVND (reference sequence). V was shortened by 5 bases and J by 4 bases, with 10 bases between the two germline ends. This CDR3 has 13 amino acids. The CDR3 reads CASSPQEADTQYF. In DNA, the CDR3 is TGTGCCAGTAGTCCCCAGGAGGCAGATACGCAGTATTTT.

The chain combines TRBV10-3 with TRBJ2-7; D is unresolved. The CDR3 runs 12 residues. Germline lookup yields CDR1 ENHRY and CDR2 SYGVKD. Between the trimmed V and J ends, which lost 11 bases and 2 bases, there was a span of 13 bases. CDR3: CASATRTYEQYF. CDR3 in DNA: TGTGCCTCGGCGACTCGAACCTACGAGCAGTACTTC.

The chain's CDR3 is CASPRPLGYTF. CDR3 nucleotide sequence: TGTGCCAGTCCGAGGCCCCTCGGCTACACCTTC. The genes are TRBV30 and TRBJ1-2; D gene unclear. Between the trimmed V and J ends, which lost 8 bases and 8 bases, there was a span of 15 bases. This CDR3 region has 11 residues. Germline V lookup: CDR1 GTSNPN, CDR2 SVGIG (reference sequence). The complete variable domain, with remaining parts taken from reference TRBV30 and TRBJ1-2, reads SQTIHQWPATLVQPVGSPLSLECTVEGTSNPNLYWYRQAAGRGLQLLFYSVGIGQISSEVPQNLSASRPQDRQFILSSKKLLLSDSGFYLCASPRPLGYTFGSGTRLTVV.

CDR3 DNA sequence: TGTGCCAGCTCACCATCCAGGACAGGGGGTACAGATACGCAGTATTTT. This codes for CASSPSRTGGTDTQYF. V gene TRBV18 combines with J gene TRBJ2-3; 10 positions agree with TRBD1. Germline-derived CDR1 and CDR2 are KGHSH and LQKENI. Trimming at V came to 2 bases and at J to 3 bases, leaving 5 bases not matched to a gene. The CDR3 runs to 16 residues.

The V call is TRBV14, the J call TRBJ2-1; D may be TRBD2 (6 bases). The CDR3 spans 14 residues. V was shortened by 6 bases and J by 6 bases, with 15 bases between the two germline ends. Germline values: CDR1 SGHDN, CDR2 FVKESK. CDR3 amino acids: CASRGTRQGNEQFF. The CDR3 DNA follows: TGTGCCAGCAGGGGGACTCGACAAGGCAATGAGCAGTTCTTC.

J is TRBJ2-4 and V is TRBV25-1; TRBD2 matches 8 bases. Germline loops: CDR1 MGHDK, CDR2 SYGVNS. The CDR3 extends over 14 amino acids. V was pared by 4 bases and J by 5 bases, with 4 bases of the junction left unmatched. Written as DNA, the CDR3 is TGTGCCAGCAGTGTCGCGGGGGGAGAAAACATTCAGTACTTC. Translation: CASSVAGGENIQYF.

The J gene is TRBJ1-1, the V gene TRBV27; D is unclear. CDR1 MNHEY and CDR2 SMNVEV come from the germline V gene (reference sequence). The CDR3 loop spans 15 amino acids. The ends were cut back, 2 bases at V and 4 bases at J, with 14 bases in the middle. The CDR3 nucleotides read TGTGCCAGCAGTTTACTCAGCCACCCAGGCACTGAAGCTTTCTTT. This sequence encodes CASSLLSHPGTEAFF.

This chain uses TRBV5-8 with TRBJ1-5; no definite D call. The V end lost 5 bases, the J end lost 7 bases, and 16 bases lay between the germline ends. CDR1 is SGHTS, CDR2 YDEGEE, per germline. This CDR3 spans 14 amino acids. CDR3 loop: CASSPQVAGQPQHF. Here the CDR3 DNA reads TGTGCCAGCAGTCCCCAGGTGGCAGGACAGCCCCAGCATTTT.

The chain employs TRBV29-1 and TRBJ1-1; 7 nucleotides match TRBD1. V was clipped by 4 bases and J by 1 base; unmatched bases: 3. The CDR3 is made up of 13 amino acids. From germline, CDR1 is SQVTM and CDR2 ANQGSEA. The chain's CDR3 is CSVGHRGNTEAFF. The CDR3 DNA reads as TGCAGCGTTGGGCACAGGGGGAACACTGAAGCTTTCTTT.

This clone was detected a few times. This chain joins TRBV5-1 and TRBJ1-6, with 9 bases lining up with TRBD1. Unmatched junction bases numbered 1, after V lost 3 bases and J lost 0 bases. In germline, CDR1 is SGHRS, CDR2 YFSETQ. CDR3 size: 16 residues. CDR3 bases: TGCGCCAGCAGCTGGACAGGGGACTCCTATAATTCACCCCTCCACTTT. Translating gives CASSWTGDSYNSPLHF.

The chain has TRBV6-5 and TRBJ2-3; D remains ambiguous. Germline V gene lookup returns CDR1 MNHEY and CDR2 SVGAGI. V was clipped by 2 bases and J by 2 bases, with 5 bases between them. CDR3 length: 13 residues. The CDR3 coding sequence is TGTGCCAGCAGTTACAGCCACACAGATACGCAGTATTTT. This gives the protein CASSYSHTDTQYF.

CDR3 loop: CASSKGVAYEQYF. The CDR3 coding sequence is TGTGCCAGCAGTAAGGGGGTCGCCTACGAGCAGTACTTC. The chain recombines TRBV6-5 with TRBJ2-7, with D maybe TRBD1 (6 bases). Trimming cost V 5 bases and J 2 bases, with 10 bases left between them. Germline V gives CDR1 MNHEY, CDR2 SVGAGI. The CDR3 loop spans 13 amino acids.

V gene TRBV30 combines with J gene TRBJ1-5, with TRBD1 matching over 7 bases. Germline assignment: CDR1 GTSNPN and CDR2 SVGIG (reference sequence). The CDR3 has 16 residues. Trimming took 2 bases from V and 6 from J; bases not matched to a gene: 13. For the CDR3, the DNA is TGTGCCTGGAGTACAGGGGACCCCTCAATTAGTCAGCCCCAGCATTTT. Its protein is CAWSTGDPSISQPQHF.

This chain connects TRBV6-5 to TRBJ2-7; D possibly corresponds to TRBD2 (6 bases). V lost 2 bases and J 6 bases, leaving 11 bases between the germline ends. In germline, CDR1 is MNHEY, CDR2 SVGAGI. This CDR3 has 13 residues. The CDR3 DNA sequence: TGTGCCAGCAGTTACAGGGGAGGAGGCGAGCAGTACTTC. Protein product: CASSYRGGGEQYF.